The rows below give T cell receptor beta chains drawn from one sample of a study of cytomegalovirus exposure and HLA in healthy donors. Generated by immunoSEQ multiplex PCR, the TCRdb table keeps only in-frame clones and is missing some. The repertoire holds approximately 160,000 clones, with 75% to 95% as singletons. Sequencing input: PBMCs. The receptors here all came from a woman aged 18-29 years in good health and CMV-seropositive. The CDR3 runs from the conserved cysteine through the conserved F or W. A D gene is named only where the DNA matches it firmly. Size is omitted from some rows. Given values are once, few, many or a class for expanded clones.

V,D,J,size,CDR3,DNA
TRBV7-6,NA,TRBJ1-6,NA,CASSLDHTNSPLHF,TGTGCCAGCAGCTTAGATCATACAAATTCACCCCTCCACTTT
TRBV28,NA,TRBJ2-7,NA,CASSSGFSYEQYF,TGTGCCAGCAGCTCAGGATTCTCCTACGAGCAGTACTTC
TRBV30,TRBD2,TRBJ2-1,NA,CAWKPIPSTSGGRYNEQFF,TGTGCCTGGAAACCGATACCCTCGACTAGCGGGGGTCGCTACAATGAGCAGTTCTTC
TRBV28,NA,TRBJ1-1,NA,CASSLPGGEAFF,TGTGCCAGCAGTTTACCGGGGGGTGAAGCTTTCTTT
TRBV6-1,NA,TRBJ1-2,few,CASTPGFYGYTF,TGTGCCAGCACCCCAGGGTTCTATGGCTACACCTTC
TRBV12-5,NA,TRBJ1-1,once,CASGLANLGEGTTEAFF,TGTGCTAGTGGTTTGGCGAATCTCGGAGAGGGAACAACTGAAGCTTTCTTT
TRBV7-9,TRBD1,TRBJ2-7,NA,CASSLLGQGATYEQYF,TGTGCCAGCAGCTTACTCGGACAGGGGGCAACCTACGAGCAGTACTTC
TRBV6-1,TRBD2,TRBJ2-1,NA,CASSPRGGSEQFF,TGTGCCAGCAGTCCCCGGGGGGGAAGCGAGCAGTTCTTC
TRBV27,NA,TRBJ2-1,NA,CASRLGQGGKDEQFF,TGTGCCAGCAGATTAGGACAGGGAGGGAAAGATGAGCAGTTCTTC
TRBV1,NA,TRBJ1-4,NA,CTSSLQTGKDEKLFF,TGCACCAGCAGCCTACAGACAGGGAAAGATGAAAAACTGTTTTTT
TRBV10-2,TRBD2,TRBJ2-1,NA,CASSAPGLAGANEQFF,TGCGCCAGCAGTGCTCCGGGACTAGCGGGGGCCAATGAGCAGTTCTTC
TRBV11-3,TRBD2,TRBJ2-1,NA,CASSLGRRRGYYNEQFF,TGTGCCAGCAGCTTAGGTCGTCGGCGGGGGTACTACAATGAGCAGTTCTTC
TRBV6-1,TRBD2,TRBJ2-7,NA,CASSEVSGRAWQYF,TGTGCCAGCAGTGAGGTCAGCGGGAGGGCCTGGCAGTACTTC
TRBV13,NA,TRBJ1-1,NA,CASSPRMVDSRGAFF,TGTGCCAGCAGCCCGCGGATGGTAGATTCAAGAGGAGCTTTCTTT
TRBV4-1,TRBD2,TRBJ2-1,NA,CASSLRTSGRKNEQFF,TGCGCCAGCAGCCTTCGGACTAGCGGGAGGAAGAATGAGCAGTTCTTC
TRBV19,NA,TRBJ2-3,once,CASSVWGLSTDTQYF,TGTGCCAGTAGCGTGTGGGGGCTTAGCACAGATACGCAGTATTTT
TRBV7-9,NA,TRBJ2-1,NA,CASSARGMSSYNEQFF,TGTGCCAGCAGCGCCCGGGGAATGAGCTCCTACAATGAGCAGTTCTTC
TRBV9,TRBD2,TRBJ2-3,NA,CASSSSGPYTDTQYF,TGTGCCAGCAGCTCTAGCGGACCCTACACAGATACGCAGTATTTT
TRBV4-2,TRBD2,TRBJ2-3,NA,CASSQDSGGPDTQYF,TGTGCCAGCAGCCAAGACAGCGGGGGGCCAGATACGCAGTATTTT
TRBV2,NA,TRBJ2-3,NA,CASRWRGTDTQYF,TGTGCCAGCAGATGGCGGGGCACAGATACGCAGTATTTT
TRBV28,NA,TRBJ1-3,NA,CASSFSPSSGNTIYF,TGTGCCAGCAGTTTTTCTCCCAGCTCTGGAAACACCATATATTTT
TRBV4-1,NA,TRBJ1-3,NA,CASSLSYGESGNTIYF,TGCGCCAGCAGCCTAAGTTACGGGGAGTCTGGAAACACCATATATTTT
TRBV6-5,TRBD1,TRBJ1-2,few,CASSFLGTGKAAGYTF,TGTGCCAGCAGTTTCCTCGGGACAGGGAAGGCGGCTGGCTACACCTTC
TRBV19,TRBD1,TRBJ2-2,NA,CASSPTGGYTGELFF,TGTGCCAGTTCACCGACAGGGGGCTACACCGGGGAGCTGTTTTTT
TRBV5-6,NA,TRBJ2-2,NA,CASSLALEGGNGELFF,TGTGCCAGCAGCTTGGCCTTGGAAGGGGGTAACGGGGAGCTGTTTTTT
TRBV4-1,TRBD1,TRBJ1-3,NA,CASSPPGGTGNTIYF,TGCGCCAGCAGCCCCCCAGGGGGCACTGGAAACACCATATATTTT
TRBV4-2,TRBD1,TRBJ1-1,NA,CASSPGQGDAFF,TGTGCCAGCAGCCCCGGACAGGGTGACGCTTTCTTT
TRBV19,TRBD2,TRBJ2-3,NA,CASSPTAGGKGYTDTQYF,TGTGCCAGTAGTCCCACGGCGGGGGGTAAGGGCTACACAGATACGCAGTATTTT
TRBV27,TRBD1,TRBJ1-5,NA,CASSSTAGGAYGNQPQHF,TGTGCCAGCAGTTCGACAGCAGGGGGCGCCTACGGCAATCAGCCCCAGCATTTT
TRBV4-3,TRBD2,TRBJ2-7,NA,CASSQVLAGGADEQYF,TGCGCCAGCAGCCAAGTTCTAGCGGGAGGGGCGGACGAGCAGTACTTC
TRBV19,NA,TRBJ2-3,NA,CASSSGASGVTDTQYF,TGTGCCAGTAGTTCAGGGGCCAGCGGGGTCACAGATACGCAGTATTTT
TRBV19,NA,TRBJ2-1,NA,CASSIVRSNEQFF,TGTGCCAGTAGTATTGTGAGGAGCAATGAGCAGTTCTTC
TRBV5-6,TRBD1,TRBJ2-7,NA,CASSLVKTRDRAYEQYF,TGTGCCAGCAGCTTGGTGAAAACCAGGGACAGGGCTTACGAGCAGTACTTC
TRBV6-5,NA,TRBJ2-1,NA,CASSYGGSEQFF,TGTGCCAGCAGTTACGGGGGGAGTGAGCAGTTCTTC
TRBV5-1,NA,TRBJ1-1,NA,CASSLVPRSEAFF,TGCGCCAGCAGCTTGGTACCCAGATCCGAAGCTTTCTTT
TRBV11-3,TRBD1,TRBJ2-7,NA,CASSLGQGNEQYF,TGTGCCAGCAGCTTAGGACAGGGCAACGAGCAGTACTTC
TRBV9,TRBD2,TRBJ2-3,once,CASSVGLAGFTDTQYF,TGTGCCAGCAGCGTAGGGCTAGCGGGATTCACAGATACGCAGTATTTT
TRBV6-5,NA,TRBJ1-1,once,CASRSNTEAFF,TGTGCCAGCAGGAGCAACACTGAAGCTTTCTTT
TRBV28,TRBD1,TRBJ2-7,NA,CASSQGVYEQYF,TGTGCCAGCAGTCAGGGGGTTTACGAGCAGTACTTC
TRBV7-8,TRBD1,TRBJ1-4,NA,CASSLVDREGREKLFF,TGTGCCAGCAGCTTAGTCGACAGGGAAGGTCGCGAAAAACTGTTTTTT